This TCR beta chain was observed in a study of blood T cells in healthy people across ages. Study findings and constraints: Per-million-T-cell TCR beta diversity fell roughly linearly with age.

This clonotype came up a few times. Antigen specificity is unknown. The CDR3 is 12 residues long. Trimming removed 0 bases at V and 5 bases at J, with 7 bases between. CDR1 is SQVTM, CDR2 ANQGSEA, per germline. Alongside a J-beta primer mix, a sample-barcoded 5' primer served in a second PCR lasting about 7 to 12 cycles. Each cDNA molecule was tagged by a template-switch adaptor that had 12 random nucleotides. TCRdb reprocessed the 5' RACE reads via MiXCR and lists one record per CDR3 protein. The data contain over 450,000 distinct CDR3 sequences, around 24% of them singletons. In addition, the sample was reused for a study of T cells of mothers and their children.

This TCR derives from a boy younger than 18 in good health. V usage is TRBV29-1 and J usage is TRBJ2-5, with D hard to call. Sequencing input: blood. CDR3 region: CSVEDDRETQYF. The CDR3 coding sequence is TGCAGCGTTGAAGATGACCGGGAGACCCAGTACTTC.